What follows is one TCR beta chain and its context. Antigen unknown. This record belongs to a study of OX40 agonist ivuxolimab in advanced cancers. This CDR3 comprises 15 residues. The germline V and J ends were trimmed by 1 base and 0 bases, with 7 bases remaining between them. CDR1 and CDR2 from the germline V gene are SSHAT and FNYEAQ (reference sequence). Study outcomes and limitations: Also showing low normalized T-cell clonal expansion were some of the nonresponders. Dose levels from 0.1 to 3.0 mg/kg saw CD4+ and CD8+ blood T cells expand clonally by week 6. Fewer expanded clones were found on average in CD4+ than in CD8+ T cells.

The study sampled blood at baseline, cycle 4 day 1, and cycle 7 day 1. The table came from immunoSEQ multiplex PCR; TCRdb's copy has only in-frame clones and leaves some out. The data contain 50,000 or so clones, around 80% of them singletons. This clonotype was sampled from an adult with an advanced solid tumor such as melanoma, head and neck, liver or kidney cancer. The material was CD4+ or CD8+ T cells sorted from blood, obtained in a trial of the OX40 agonist ivuxolimab. The rearrangement links TRBV7-7 to TRBJ1-3; no firm D call. Here the CDR3 reads CASSLGSNSGNTIYF. The DNA for the CDR3 is TGTGCCAGCAGCTTAGGATCTAACTCTGGAAACACCATATATTTT.